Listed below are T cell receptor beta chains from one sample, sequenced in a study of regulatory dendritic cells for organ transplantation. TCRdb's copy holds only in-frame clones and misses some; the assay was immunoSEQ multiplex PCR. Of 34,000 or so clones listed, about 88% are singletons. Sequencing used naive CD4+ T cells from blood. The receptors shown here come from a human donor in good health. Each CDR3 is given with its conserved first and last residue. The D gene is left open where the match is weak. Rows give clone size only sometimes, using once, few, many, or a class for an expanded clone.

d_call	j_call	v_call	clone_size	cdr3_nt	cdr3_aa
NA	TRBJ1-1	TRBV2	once	TGTGCCAGCACGAAGACGGTGAACACTGAAGCTTTCTTT	CASTKTVNTEAFF
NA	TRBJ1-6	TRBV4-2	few	TGTGCCAGCAGCCCCGGGACCGGAAATTCACCCCTCCACTTT	CASSPGTGNSPLHF
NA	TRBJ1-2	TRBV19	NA	TGTGCCAGTAGTCGGGGCTACACCTTC	CASSRGYTF
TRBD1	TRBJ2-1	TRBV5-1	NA	TGCGCCAGCAGTTGGGGCCGGGACAGCCAAAACAATGAGCAGTTCTTC	CASSWGRDSQNNEQFF
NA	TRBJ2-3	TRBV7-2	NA	TGTGCCAGCAGCTTAGGCGGCATTAGCACAGATACGCAGTATTTT	CASSLGGISTDTQYF
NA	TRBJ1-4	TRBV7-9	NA	TGTGCCAGCAGCTTAGGAGGGGCTAATGAAAAACTGTTTTTT	CASSLGGANEKLFF
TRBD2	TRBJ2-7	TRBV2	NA	TGTGCCAGCAAGCTAGCGGGAGTGTACGAGCAGTACTTC	CASKLAGVYEQYF
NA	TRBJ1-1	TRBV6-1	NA	TGTGCCAGCAGTCGGAACACTGAAGCTTTCTTT	CASSRNTEAFF
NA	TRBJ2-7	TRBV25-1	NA	TGTGCCAGCAGTCCATCCCCGGGGGTGTACGAGCAGTACTTC	CASSPSPGVYEQYF
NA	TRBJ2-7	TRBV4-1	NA	TGCGCCAGCAGCCCCCCACAGGGTTCTAGGGACGAGCAGTACTTC	CASSPPQGSRDEQYF
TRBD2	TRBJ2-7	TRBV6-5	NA	TGTGCCAGCAGATTTAGCGGGACTTCCTACGAGCAGTACTTC	CASRFSGTSYEQYF
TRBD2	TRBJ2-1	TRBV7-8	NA	TGTGCCGTACAACTAGCGAGTGGGTCCTACAATGAGCAGTTCTTC	CAVQLASGSYNEQFF
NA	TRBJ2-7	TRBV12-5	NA	TGTGCTAGTTCGGGCAACGAGCAGTACTTC	CASSGNEQYF
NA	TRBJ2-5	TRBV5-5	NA	TGTGCCAGCAGCTTTAATAAAGAGACCCAGTACTTC	CASSFNKETQYF
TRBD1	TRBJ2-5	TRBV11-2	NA	TGTGCCAGCAGCCCTTTGGGCAGGGGGCGAGGTTATGAGACCCAGTACTTC	CASSPLGRGRGYETQYF
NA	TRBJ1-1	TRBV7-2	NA	TGTGCCAGCAGCCTGGGTGGGTGGCTGGGCACTGAAGCTTTCTTT	CASSLGGWLGTEAFF
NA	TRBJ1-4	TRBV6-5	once	TGTGCCAGCAGTTCAGACCGGGGGCGGAATGAAAAACTGTTTTTT	CASSSDRGRNEKLFF
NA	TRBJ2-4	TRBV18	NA	TGTGCCAGCTCGCTAACCCCGGAAGTACCGCTAGCCAAAAACATTCAGTACTTC	CASSLTPEVPLAKNIQYF
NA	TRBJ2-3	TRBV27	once	TGTGCCAGCAGTTTTCAAGATACGCAGTATTTT	CASSFQDTQYF
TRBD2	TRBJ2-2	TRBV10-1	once	TGCGCCAGCAGTGAAGTAGCGGGGGGGATCGCGAACACCGGGGAGCTGTTTTTT	CASSEVAGGIANTGELFF
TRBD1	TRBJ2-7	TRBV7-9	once	TGTGCCAGCAGCACGAACCGGGACAGATCCTACGAGCAGTACTTC	CASSTNRDRSYEQYF
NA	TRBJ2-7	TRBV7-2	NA	TGTGCCAGCAGCTTAGACTTCTACGAGCAGTACTTC	CASSLDFYEQYF
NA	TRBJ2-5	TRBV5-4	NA	TGTGCCAGCAGCTTACCCGGGCAAGAGACCCAGTACTTC	CASSLPGQETQYF
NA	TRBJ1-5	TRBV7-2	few	TGTGCCAGCAGCTTAGTCCCGGATCAGCCCCAGCATTTT	CASSLVPDQPQHF
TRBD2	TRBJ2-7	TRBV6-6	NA	TGTGCCAGCAGTTACTCGCTAGCGGGAGGTTCCTACGAGCAGTACTTC	CASSYSLAGGSYEQYF
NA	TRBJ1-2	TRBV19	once	TGTGCCAGTAGTCCGTCGTCCAACTATGGCTACACCTTC	CASSPSSNYGYTF
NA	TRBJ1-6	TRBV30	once	TGTGCCTGGAGTGTGGGCGGAAATTCACCCCTCCACTTT	CAWSVGGNSPLHF
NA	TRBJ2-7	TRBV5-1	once	TGCGCCAGCAGCTCCTGGCCGGGGGCCCCCTACGAGCAGTACTTC	CASSSWPGAPYEQYF
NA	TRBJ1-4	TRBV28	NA	TGTGCCAGCAGTAGAAACAGGGCGGGGTCTAATGAAAAACTGTTTTTT	CASSRNRAGSNEKLFF
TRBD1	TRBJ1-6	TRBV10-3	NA	TGTGCCATCAGTGCGAGTGTGGGACAGGATCGCTCCTATAATTCACCCCTCCACTTT	CAISASVGQDRSYNSPLHF
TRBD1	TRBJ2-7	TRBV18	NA	TGTGCCAGCTCACTCGACAGGGGGCAGTACGAGCAGTACTTC	CASSLDRGQYEQYF
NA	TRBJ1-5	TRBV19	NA	TGTGCCAGTAGCACCGGGCACGGTCGAGGGGAAGGGCGTCGGCCCCAGCATTTT	CASSTGHGRGEGRRPQHF
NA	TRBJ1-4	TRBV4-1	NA	TGCGCCAGCAGCCAAGATGGCGGGGGTCGGGAAAAACTGTTTTTT	CASSQDGGGREKLFF
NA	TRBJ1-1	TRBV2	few	TGTGCCAGCAGTGAGCGGGGTGAAGCTTTCTTT	CASSERGEAFF
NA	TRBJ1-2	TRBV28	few	TGTGCCAGCAGTTTACGCTTGACAGGTGGCTACACCTTC	CASSLRLTGGYTF
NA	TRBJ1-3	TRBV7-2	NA	TGTGCCAGCAGCTTAGTTTTGGGTGGGGGAAACACCATATATTTT	CASSLVLGGGNTIYF
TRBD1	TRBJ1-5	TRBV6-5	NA	TGTGCCAGCAGTTACGACAGGGGAAGCAATCAGCCCCAGCATTTT	CASSYDRGSNQPQHF
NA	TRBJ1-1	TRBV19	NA	TGTACCAGTACCAAACATGAGATGAACACTGAAGCTTTCTTT	CTSTKHEMNTEAFF
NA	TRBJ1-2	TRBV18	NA	TGTGCCAGCTCACCGGGGGACTCAAGGGGCTACACCTTC	CASSPGDSRGYTF
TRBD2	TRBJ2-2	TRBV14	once	TGTGCCAGCATGAAGGTCGGGACTAGCGGTACCGGGGAGCTGTTTTTT	CASMKVGTSGTGELFF